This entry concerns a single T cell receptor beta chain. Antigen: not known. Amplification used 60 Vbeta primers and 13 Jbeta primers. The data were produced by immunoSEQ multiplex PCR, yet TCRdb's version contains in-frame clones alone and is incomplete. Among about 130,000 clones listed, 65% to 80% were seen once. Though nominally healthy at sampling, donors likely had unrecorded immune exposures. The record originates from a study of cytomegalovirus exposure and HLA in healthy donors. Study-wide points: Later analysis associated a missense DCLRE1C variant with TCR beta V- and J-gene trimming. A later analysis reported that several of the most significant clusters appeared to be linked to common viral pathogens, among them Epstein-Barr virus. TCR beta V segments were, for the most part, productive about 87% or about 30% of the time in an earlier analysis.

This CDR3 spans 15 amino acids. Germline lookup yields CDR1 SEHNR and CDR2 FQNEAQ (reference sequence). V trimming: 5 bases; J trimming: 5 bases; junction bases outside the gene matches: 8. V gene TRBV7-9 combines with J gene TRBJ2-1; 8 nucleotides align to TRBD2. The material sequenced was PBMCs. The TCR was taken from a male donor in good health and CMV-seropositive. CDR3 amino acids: CASSLRGEVHNEQFF. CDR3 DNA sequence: TGTGCCAGCAGCCTGCGGGGGGAAGTCCACAATGAGCAGTTCTTC.